What follows are 7 T cell receptor beta chains derived from one specimen sequenced in a study of cytomegalovirus exposure and HLA in healthy donors. Assay used: immunoSEQ multiplex PCR; TCRdb lists only in-frame clones, some missing. Of around 190,000 clones listed, about 82% are singletons. Sequences were obtained from PBMCs. The receptors derive from a woman younger than 35 in good health and CMV-seronegative.

The chain employs TRBV11-3 and TRBJ2-1, with D perhaps TRBD1 (5 bases). The CDR3 runs 15 residues. With 2 bases removed from V and 3 bases from J, the gap between germline ends came to 11 bases. The germline CDR1 and CDR2 sequences are SGHNT and YENEEA. CDR3 region: CASSLRQQNYNEQFF. Written as DNA, the CDR3 is TGTGCCAGCAGCTTAAGACAGCAAAACTACAATGAGCAGTTCTTC. The variable domain in full, with the rest retrieved from reference TRBV11-3 and TRBJ2-1, is EAGVVQSPRYKIIEKKQPVAFWCNPISGHNTLYWYLQNLGQGPELLIRYENEEAVDDSQLPKDRFSAERLKGVDSTLKIQPAELGDSAVYLCASSLRQQNYNEQFFGPGTRLTVL.

The chain employs TRBV4-1 and TRBJ1-2; no clear D gene. The ends were cut back, 0 bases at V and 4 bases at J, with 12 bases in the middle. CDR1 is MGHRA, CDR2 YSYEKL, per germline. This CDR3 has 15 amino acids. Here the CDR3 DNA reads TGCGCCAGCAGCCAAGATCTCCCCCGGGTCTATGGCTACACCTTC. Protein: CASSQDLPRVYGYTF.

The chain is built from TRBV29-1 and TRBJ2-2; 10 nucleotides line up with TRBD2. Per germline, CDR1 SQVTM and CDR2 ANQGSEA. Germline trimming cut 7 bases from V and 7 bases from J; bases unmatched to any gene: 12. CDR3 length: 15 residues. The CDR3 DNA sequence: TGCAGCGCCGCCCCTAGCGGGAGACGAGTCGGGGAGCTGTTTTTT. Its translation is CSAAPSGRRVGELFF.

The rearrangement joins TRBV5-1 to TRBJ2-1; TRBD1 aligns across 11 bases. Germline CDR1 reads SGHRS; CDR2 reads YFSETQ. After removal of 1 base from V and 3 bases from J, the junction contained 9 bases not matched to a gene. There are 18 residues in the CDR3. The CDR3 DNA sequence: TGCGCCAGCAGCTTGTCCCGCTGGACAGGGGGCTACTACAATGAGCAGTTCTTC. Its translation: CASSLSRWTGGYYNEQFF.

V is TRBV27 and J is TRBJ1-1, with D unclear. V lost 6 bases to trimming and J lost 4 bases, with 15 bases between them. The CDR3 contains 14 residues. CDR1 is MNHEY, CDR2 SMNVEV, per germline (reference sequence). CDR3 DNA sequence: TGTGCCAGCAGCCAATCCGGTTTCGGCACTGAAGCTTTCTTT. Translating it yields CASSQSGFGTEAFF.

This sequence joins TRBV15 and TRBJ2-1; D may be TRBD2 (6 bases). The ends were cut back, 4 bases at V and 6 bases at J, with 10 bases in the middle. The CDR3 is made up of 13 amino acids. Germline V gene lookup returns CDR1 LNHNV and CDR2 YYDKDF (reference sequence). The CDR3, as DNA: TGTGCCACCAGCACCCTGGAGGGCAATGAGCAGTTCTTC. Translated: CATSTLEGNEQFF.

V and J are TRBV19 and TRBJ2-2; 10 bases are shared with TRBD2. The germline V gene encodes CDR1 LNHDA and CDR2 SQIVND (reference sequence). This CDR3 has 14 residues. V lost 8 bases, J lost 0 bases, and 0 bases stayed unmatched. CDR3 region: CASGLAANTGELFF. In DNA form, the CDR3 reads TGTGCCAGTGGACTAGCGGCGAACACCGGGGAGCTGTTTTTT. The full variable domain, rest sourced from reference TRBV19 and TRBJ2-2, is DGGITQSPKYLFRKEGQNVTLSCEQNLNHDAMYWYRQDPGQGLRLIYYSQIVNDFQKGDIAEGYSVSREKKESFPLTVTSAQKNPTAFYLCASGLAANTGELFFGEGSRLTVL.